Each of the 8 T cell receptor beta chains below was sequenced from the same sample in a study of chronic HIV infection and antiretroviral therapy. TCRdb re-analysed the 5' RACE reads in MiXCR, keeping a single row per CDR3 protein. The sample contains some 37,000 distinct CDR3 sequences, approximately 7.4% of which appear only once. The sample consisted of peripheral blood. The receptors come from an adult who had HIV and had not received antiretroviral therapy, or was an uninfected healthy control (not recorded which).

The table lists this clonotype with many counts. The chain couples TRBV28 to TRBJ2-3; 7 bases fit TRBD2. V trimming: 7 bases; J trimming: 0 bases; junction bases outside the gene matches: 7. CDR1 is MDHEN, CDR2 SYDVKM, per germline. The length of the CDR3 is 15 residues. CDR3 DNA sequence: TGTGCCAGCACCAAACTAGCGCTCAGCACAGATACGCAGTATTTT. Amino acids: CASTKLALSTDTQYF.

The chain links TRBV27 to TRBJ2-3; the D gene is possibly TRBD2 (7 bases). The CDR3 totals 16 residues. Germline V gene lookup returns CDR1 MNHEY and CDR2 SMNVEV (reference sequence). Trimming shortened V by 0 bases and J by 6 bases, and 16 bases separated the two germline ends. This chain's CDR3 is CASSLSPGGPTDTQYF. CDR3 DNA sequence: TGTGCCAGCAGTTTATCCCCGGGGGGCCCCACTGATACGCAGTATTTT.

The chain recombines TRBV20-1 with TRBJ2-3, with unresolved D. The CDR3 has 10 residues. Germline values: CDR1 DFQATT, CDR2 SNEGSKA (reference sequence). Trimming took 3 bases from V and 2 from J, leaving 0 bases between them. In DNA form, the CDR3 reads TGCAGTGCTAGCACAGATACGCAGTATTTT. Its translation is CSASTDTQYF.

This chain joins TRBV2 and TRBJ2-3; D is unresolved. This CDR3 has 11 amino acids. Germline CDR1 and CDR2: SNHLY and FYNNEI. Trimming stripped 2 bases from V and 7 bases from J, with 4 bases between. The CDR3 bases are TGTGCCAGCAGTGAAAAAAATACGCAGTATTTT. Translation gives CASSEKNTQYF. The complete variable domain, with remaining parts taken from reference TRBV2 and TRBJ2-3, reads EPEVTQTPSHQVTQMGQEVILRCVPISNHLYFYWYRQILGQKVEFLVSFYNNEISEKSEIFDDQFSVERPDGSNFTLKIRSTKLEDSAMYFCASSEKNTQYFGPGTRLTVL.

This clonotype was seen at least ten times. This rearrangement joins TRBV7-8 to TRBJ2-3, with 13 bases identical to TRBD2. The ends lost 5 bases at V and 4 bases at J; junction bases unmatched: 6. The CDR3 runs 16 residues. Per germline, CDR1 SGHVS and CDR2 FQNEAQ. CDR3 DNA sequence: TGTGCCAGCAGCCCGGGACTAGCGGGATTTTCAGATACGCAGTATTTT. It codes for CASSPGLAGFSDTQYF.

This clonotype showed up many times. The rearrangement joins TRBV28 to TRBJ2-3; weak D call: TRBD2 (6 bases). Germline-derived CDR1 and CDR2 are MDHEN and SYDVKM. The CDR3 is 18 residues long. V was pared by 3 bases and J by 5 bases, with 24 bases between. The CDR3 region has the DNA TGTGCCAGCAGTTTCATAGGATGGGCGGGAAGTCTGGGAGATACGCAGTATTTT. Translation: CASSFIGWAGSLGDTQYF. Supplemented by reference TRBV28 and TRBJ2-3, the full variable domain reads DVKVTQSSRYLVKRTGEKVFLECVQDMDHENMFWYRQDPGLGLRLIYFSYDVKMKEKGDIPEGYSVSREKKERFSLILESASTNQTSMYLCASSFIGWAGSLGDTQYFGPGTRLTVL.

This clonotype has a count of ten or more. The CDR3 nucleotides read TGTGCCAGCAGCCAAAATTCACCCCTCCACTTT. It yields the protein CASSQNSPLHF. The V call is TRBV28, the J call TRBJ1-6; the D is unclear. This CDR3 is 11 amino acids long. CDR1 is MDHEN, CDR2 SYDVKM, per germline. Trimming shortened V by 6 bases and J by 7 bases, and 4 bases separated the two germline ends.

In this sample, this clonotype turned up a few times. V usage is TRBV27 and J usage is TRBJ1-1; D is perhaps TRBD1 (5 bases). Germline CDR1 reads MNHEY; CDR2 reads SMNVEV (reference sequence). The CDR3 runs 14 residues. V shed 2 bases and J shed 4 bases, with 11 bases lying between them. The CDR3 sequence: CASSLTDTTTEAFF. CDR3 in DNA: TGTGCCAGCAGTTTAACGGACACGACCACTGAAGCTTTCTTT.